Only a few counts were recorded for the clone carrying this T cell receptor beta chain. This specimen comes from a study of blood T cell repertoires in COVID-19. As for the study in general: Researchers got acute and convalescent COVID-19 samples from the United States, Italy and Spain. T cells, B-cell-depleted T cells, or PBMCs provided the cDNA or gDNA that served as material.

The CDR3 sequence is 13 residues long. The germline V and J ends were trimmed by 5 bases and 10 bases, with 12 bases remaining between them. Measured with immunoSEQ multiplex PCR; TCRdb has only the in-frame clones, and not every one. The sample holds fewer than 200,000 clones, around four fifths seen once. The chain employs TRBV12-3 or TRBV12-4 and TRBJ1-6, with D unclear. Sequencing was performed on peripheral blood. This receptor was identified in a woman between 65 and 79 years old who had recovered from COVID-19. For the CDR3, the DNA is TGTGCCAGCAGTCCATCAGGTCCCTCACCCCTCCACTTT. Its protein product is CASSPSGPSPLHF.